This TCR beta chain was retrieved from a study of a mutant IDH1 vaccine in newly diagnosed glioma. Study summary: Patients in the study were vaccinated eight times, receiving shots in weeks 1, 3, 5, 7, 11, 15, 19 and 23. Treated patients comprised about 60% males and around 40% females, mean age about 40 years. Patients got radiotherapy, temozolomide, or both beforehand, and most got both. Broader study findings: The authors found pseudoprogression apparently unrelated to changes in top peripheral T cell clonotypes.

Measured with immunoSEQ multiplex PCR; TCRdb has only the in-frame clones, and not every one. The sample carries 40,000 or so clones, about 80% recorded once. Time point reported: week 23, last vaccination. Every single dose of the vaccine, 300 ug of mutant IDH1 20-mer peptide, came with topical imiquimod. The germline CDR1 and CDR2 sequences are MNHNS and SASEGT. The CDR3 has 15 amino acids. V was trimmed by 2 bases and J by 7 bases, leaving 15 bases between them. With respect to this clone: Its target is unknown.

The receptor was isolated from a man between 50 and 59 years old with glioma. J is TRBJ1-5 and V is TRBV6-1, with no clear D. The starting material was PBMCs, obtained from a glioma patient whose treatment included an IDH1 peptide vaccine. The DNA of the CDR3 is TGTGCCAGCAGTGAATTGACCGCGGGGAGCCAGCCCCAGCATTTT. Translation: CASSELTAGSQPQHF.